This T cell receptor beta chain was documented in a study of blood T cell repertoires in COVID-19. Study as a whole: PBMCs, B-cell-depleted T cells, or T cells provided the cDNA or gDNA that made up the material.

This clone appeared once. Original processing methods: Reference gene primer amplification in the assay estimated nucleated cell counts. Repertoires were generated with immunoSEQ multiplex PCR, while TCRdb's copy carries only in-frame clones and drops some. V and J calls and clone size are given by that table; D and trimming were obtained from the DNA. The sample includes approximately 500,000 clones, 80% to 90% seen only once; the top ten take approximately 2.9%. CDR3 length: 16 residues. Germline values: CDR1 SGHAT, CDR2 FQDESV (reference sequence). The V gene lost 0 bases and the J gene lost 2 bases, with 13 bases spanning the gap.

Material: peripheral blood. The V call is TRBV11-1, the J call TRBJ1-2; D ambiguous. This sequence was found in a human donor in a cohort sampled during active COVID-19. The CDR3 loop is CASSLAPQALNYGYTF. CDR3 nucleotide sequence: TGTGCCAGCAGCTTAGCTCCGCAGGCCCTAAACTATGGCTACACCTTC.